The table lists the clone carrying this T cell receptor (beta chain) with a few counts. Its antigen is still unknown. From the 5' RACE reads, TCRdb called clonotypes with MiXCR, one entry per CDR3 protein. The table records over 200,000 distinct CDR3 sequences, approximately 9% of them present only once. This record comes from a study of identical twins. Study-level points and caveats: For zero-insertion analyses, partial confounding could come from invariant MAIT and iNKT cells.

The CDR3 is made up of 15 amino acids. The V gene's germline CDR1 is KGHSH and CDR2 LQKENI. V was pared by 2 bases and J by 5 bases, with 7 bases of the junction left unmatched. This chain links TRBV18 with TRBJ2-7; 9 bases are shared with TRBD1. The sequence derives from a woman under 30 in good health. Material for sequencing was memory (CD45RO+) T cells sorted from blood. The CDR3 is CASSPDRGGEHEQYF. The CDR3 bases are TGTGCCAGCTCACCAGACAGGGGGGGAGAACACGAGCAGTACTTC.